Sequencing of this TCR beta chain was carried out in a study of cytomegalovirus exposure and HLA in healthy donors. This clone turned up a few times. Its specificity is not known. The CDR3 is 11 amino acids. Both 60 Vbeta primers and 13 Jbeta primers went into the PCR. TCRdb keeps only in-frame clones here, not all; method: immunoSEQ multiplex PCR. The sample holds roughly 120,000 clones, around 80% seen once. Study results and limitations: TCR beta V segments were, for the most part, productive about 87% or about 30% of the time in an earlier analysis. Most CMV-associated TCR beta chains appeared HLA-restricted in a later analysis. An Asian-associated ancestry cluster reportedly showed fewer N-insertions than the approximately 620-donor mean in a later analysis.

The TCR was taken from a woman aged 18 to 35 in good health and CMV-seropositive. The rearrangement joins TRBV12-2 to TRBJ1-2. TRBV12-2 has pseudogene status. Material for sequencing was PBMCs. CDR3 region: CASRWTLGYTF. The CDR3 DNA is TGTGCAAGTCGCTGGACTCTTGGCTACACCTTC.